This entry features one T cell receptor (beta chain) sequence. This CDR3 region has 17 residues. With 1 base removed from V and 2 bases from J, the gap between germline ends came to 17 bases. CDR1 is MGHRA and CDR2 is YSYEKL in the germline V gene. This specimen comes from a study of CD8 T cells in Susac syndrome. It was with random hexamers that 0.5 to 1 ug RNA was reverse transcribed. Via MiXCR, TCRdb re-called the immunoSEQ multiplex PCR reads, giving one row per CDR3 protein. The sample lists about 140,000 distinct CDR3 sequences, about 95% occurring once. Sequenced material: CD4+ T cells from PBMCs. The rearrangement joins TRBV4-1 to TRBJ1-2; no clear D gene. The TCR comes from a human donor with Susac syndrome. The chain's CDR3 is CASSQGGSHSRNYGYTF. The CDR3 coding sequence is TGCGCCAGCAGCCAAGGGGGATCCCACAGTCGGAACTATGGCTACACCTTC.